This T cell receptor beta chain was documented in a study of OX40 agonist ivuxolimab in advanced cancers. Study-level points and caveats: On average, a greater number of expanded clones characterised CD8+ T cells relative to CD4+. Some of the nonresponding patients also showed low levels of normalized T-cell clonal expansion. Clonal expansion was among the lowest in partial responders at 0.1-3.0 mg/kg, especially CD8+.

To note about this clone: The antigen is undetermined.

On cycle 4 day 1 and cycle 7 day 1, as well as at baseline, blood was sampled. With 4 bases clipped from V and 7 bases from J, the junction kept 11 bases outside the gene matches. The CDR3 covers 15 residues. Germline V gives CDR1 SGDLS, CDR2 YYNGEE. The repertoire was sequenced with immunoSEQ multiplex PCR; TCRdb's copy has only in-frame clones and lacks some. This sample yields under 95,000 clones, of which 86% are seen a single time; approximately 6.9% belongs to the top ten. The clonotype comes from an adult with an advanced solid tumor such as melanoma, head and neck, liver or kidney cancer. The chain employs TRBV9 and TRBJ2-1, with 7 bases matching TRBD2. Here the sequenced sample was CD4+ or CD8+ T cells sorted from blood, taken in a trial of the OX40 agonist ivuxolimab. CDR3 region: CASSPPGLLINEQFF. CDR3 DNA: TGTGCCAGCAGCCCCCCGGGACTACTTATAAATGAGCAGTTCTTC.